The clone carrying this T cell receptor beta chain appeared many times. This sample is part of a study of T cells in Graves' hyperthyroidism and ophthalmopathy. In germline, CDR1 is MGHRA, CDR2 YSYEKL. The CDR3 consists of 17 residues. V dropped 1 base and J dropped 2; count of bases not matched to a gene: 8. TCR beta CDR3 region amplification was performed from RNA transcripts. During a first-round RT-PCR of the TCR CDR3, the HTBI primer set was used. TCRdb reprocessed the multiplex PCR reads with MiXCR, giving one entry per CDR3 protein. Found here are about 100,000 distinct CDR3 sequences, approximately 15% of them singletons; the top ten hold around 42%.

This TCR came from a woman in her forties or fifties with Graves' hyperthyroidism. The genes are TRBV4-1 and TRBJ2-3; 8 positions match TRBD2. Material for sequencing was blood. The CDR3 sequence: CASSQAFTSGYTDTQYF. The DNA of the CDR3 is TGCGCCAGCAGCCAAGCCTTTACTAGCGGTTACACAGATACGCAGTATTTT.